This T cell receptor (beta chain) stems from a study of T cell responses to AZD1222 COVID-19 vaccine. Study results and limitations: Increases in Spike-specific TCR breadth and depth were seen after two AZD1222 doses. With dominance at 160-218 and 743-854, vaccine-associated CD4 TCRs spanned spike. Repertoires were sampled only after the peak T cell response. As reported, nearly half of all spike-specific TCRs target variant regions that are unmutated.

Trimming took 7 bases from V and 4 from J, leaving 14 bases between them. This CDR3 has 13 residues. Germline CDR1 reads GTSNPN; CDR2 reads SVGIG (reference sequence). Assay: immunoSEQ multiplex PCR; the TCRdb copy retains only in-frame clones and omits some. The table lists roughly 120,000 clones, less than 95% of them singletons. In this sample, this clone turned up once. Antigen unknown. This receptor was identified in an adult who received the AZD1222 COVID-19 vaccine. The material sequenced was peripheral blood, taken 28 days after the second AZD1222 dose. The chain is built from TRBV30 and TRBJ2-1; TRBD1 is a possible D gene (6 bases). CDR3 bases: TGTGCCTCAGGGGCAACCTCATACAATGAGCAGTTCTTC. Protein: CASGATSYNEQFF.